The sequence of this TCR beta chain was determined in a study of T cells in tuberculosis. Study in general: IGRA-negative adolescents, IGRA-positive adolescents with latent tuberculosis and adults with active tuberculosis formed this South African cohort. Within 7 days of starting treatment, or before, PBMC were stored. Points from the study as a whole: Active tuberculosis alpha repertoires lay closer to GMM-specific TCRs than controls'. Smaller alpha distances in active tuberculosis partly reflected shorter CDR3-alpha lengths.

Time point given: new active TB diagnosis, blood taken before or within 7 days of starting treatment. Details on this clone: Its antigen is currently unknown.

The CDR3 length is 14 residues. Trimming left V 7 bases short and J 4 bases short, with 16 bases between. CDR1 SGHTA and CDR2 FQGNSA come from the germline V gene. TCRdb keeps only in-frame clones here, not all; method: immunoSEQ multiplex PCR. The sample shows 30,000 to 40,000 clones, approximately 95% of them seen only once. This TCR was sampled from an adult with tuberculosis. The source material was PBMCs, sampled at tuberculosis diagnosis. The chain joins TRBV7-2 to TRBJ2-5; possible D gene TRBD1, 5 bases. The CDR3 DNA sequence: TGTGCCAGCAATAAAGGTGGGGCGCGAGAGACCCAGTACTTC. Encoded protein: CASNKGGARETQYF.